The entry that follows covers one T cell receptor beta chain sequence. Its antigen specificity is not known. No base qualities exist here, and no much larger clone lies one base off it. Receptor libraries were prepared by the immunoSEQ multiplex PCR assay. T cell repertoires were profiled by deep sequencing of rearranged TCR beta loci, alongside multiparametric flow cytometry. TCRdb retrieved this table from immuneACCESS and kept in-frame rearrangements only. Not all clones are present; in checked studies, unresolved V genes account for under half, and no reason is known for the remainder. This sample lists 20,000 to 25,000 clones; around nine tenths were detected once. The top ten hold roughly 9.7% of the sample. This entry belongs to a study of lymphopenia after photon versus proton radiotherapy (dated by TCRdb to about 2019). Background on the whole study: The study compared the immunological effects of photon versus proton radiation therapy in patients with gastrointestinal tumors who developed high-grade lymphopenia. The study aimed to characterize how the two radiation modalities differ in their impact on the immune system. The cohort comprised approximately 21 patients with gastrointestinal tumors who received either photon or proton therapy and then developed lymphopenia. Overall study results and their limits: Proton-treated patients stayed relatively stable during treatment, while photon-treated patients lost naive T cells and TCR diversity and gained effector/memory populations. Across the cohort, among patients who died, a greater drop in TCR diversity after the nadir was inversely correlated with overall survival time. The survival association was assessed only in patients who died, and better survival with proton therapy was presented by the authors as a possibility rather than a demonstrated result. After the lymphocyte count nadir, photon-treated repertoires showed oligoclonal expansion, especially of CD8+ Temra cells, which drove the drop in diversity.

Sequences MDHEN (CDR1) and SYDVKM (CDR2) are obtained from the germline V gene. V loses 5 bases, J loses 1 base, and the germline ends lie 14 bases apart. The CDR3, cysteine through phenylalanine, is 15 amino acids long. Left in the record is the CDR3 DNA by itself, 45 bases read in frame from the first base. This chain is built from TRBV28 and TRBJ1-1; possibly the D gene is TRBD1, per 6 matching bases. The material sequenced was peripheral blood, taken from a patient treated with proton-based radiotherapy. The origin of this receptor is a woman in her seventies with pancreatic cancer. Some clones in this sample may be carry-over from other donors' samples. The DNA reads TGTGCCAGCAGTCCCAACCCGACAGGGAACACTGAAGCTTTCTTT. The encoded protein is CASSPNPTGNTEAFF.